Presented here are 15 T cell receptor beta chains from one specimen sequenced in a study of blood T cell repertoires in COVID-19. The assay was immunoSEQ multiplex PCR, and TCRdb's table has in-frame clones only and misses some. The sample lists roughly 290,000 clones, approximately 83% occurring once. Sequenced material: peripheral blood. The receptors stem from a woman in her thirties who had recovered from COVID-19.

The V and J genes are TRBV24-1 and TRBJ1-1; D remains ambiguous. Germline-derived CDR1 and CDR2 are KGHDR and SFDVKD. Between the trimmed V and J ends, which lost 4 bases and 0 bases, there was a span of 11 bases. This CDR3 is 15 amino acids long. CDR3 in amino acids: CATSDPREMNTEAFF. The CDR3 DNA reads TGTGCCACCAGTGACCCCCGCGAAATGAACACTGAAGCTTTCTTT.

This clone was counted a single time. This chain links TRBV30 with TRBJ2-1, with D possibly TRBD2 on 5 matching bases. V was shortened by 4 bases and J by 0 bases, with 7 bases between the two germline ends. This CDR3 is 13 amino acids long. Germline CDR1 and CDR2: GTSNPN and SVGIG (reference sequence). The CDR3, as DNA: TGTGCCTGGACTGAGGGCTCCTACAATGAGCAGTTCTTC. Amino acid sequence: CAWTEGSYNEQFF.

This chain links TRBV3-1 (or the pseudogene TRBV3-2) with TRBJ1-2; D call uncertain. Germline-derived CDR1 and CDR2 are LGHDT and YNNKEL (reference sequence). Trimming shortened V by 4 bases and J by 2 bases, and 17 bases separated the two germline ends. The CDR3 consists of 16 residues. The CDR3 region has the DNA TGTGCCAGCAGCCTTCCGACGGATCTGGGCAACTATGGCTACACCTTC. This encodes CASSLPTDLGNYGYTF.

J is TRBJ1-5 and V is TRBV4-1; D is perhaps TRBD1 (6 bases). Trimming stripped 5 bases from V and 9 bases from J, with 17 bases between. The germline gives CDR1 MGHRA, CDR2 YSYEKL. The CDR3 is made up of 14 amino acids. The CDR3 bases are TGCGCCAGCAGCTTGGGACACCCGGTGGGGCCCCAGCATTTT. Translating it yields CASSLGHPVGPQHF.

The V and J genes are TRBV12-3 or TRBV12-4 and TRBJ1-3, with no clear D. This CDR3 spans 13 amino acids. With 6 bases removed from V and 4 bases from J, the gap between germline ends came to 10 bases. CDR3 sequence reads: CASSLRRGNTIYF. DNA for the CDR3: TGTGCCAGCAGCCTGAGGCGGGGAAACACCATATATTTT.

The genes are TRBV24-1 and TRBJ2-3; 11 bases fit TRBD1. This CDR3 spans 16 amino acids. Germline trimming cut 4 bases from V and 5 bases from J; bases unmatched to any gene: 7. Per the germline V gene, CDR1 is KGHDR and CDR2 is SFDVKD. The CDR3 protein is CATSDPTGTGGDTQYF. The CDR3 DNA sequence: TGTGCCACCAGTGACCCGACCGGGACAGGGGGAGATACGCAGTATTTT.

This clone showed up just once. The chain couples TRBV9 to TRBJ2-7; 7 positions agree with TRBD1. V gave up 4 bases and J gave up 4 bases; unmatched junction bases: 26. Looked up from germline, CDR1 is SGDLS and CDR2 is YYNGEE. The CDR3 is 20 amino acids. CDR3 bases: TGTGCCAGCAGCCCACAACGAGTGGGTGGGGCAGGGGGAACCCTATACGAGCAGTACTTC. Its translation: CASSPQRVGGAGGTLYEQYF.

This chain connects TRBV15 to TRBJ2-1; D perhaps matches TRBD2 (5 bases). The germline V gene has CDR1 LNHNV and CDR2 YYDKDF (reference sequence). The CDR3 runs 13 residues. V was clipped by 5 bases and J by 7 bases, with 12 bases between them. CDR3 region: CATSRSRTNEQFF. CDR3 nucleotides: TGTGCCACCAGCCGCTCTAGGACTAATGAGCAGTTCTTC.

The V call is TRBV28, the J call TRBJ1-1, with a tentative D call TRBD1 (5 bases). The V gene's germline CDR1 is MDHEN and CDR2 SYDVKM. The CDR3 sequence is 12 residues long. The V end was cut by 6 bases, the J end by 6 bases, with 11 bases between. CDR3 residues: CASSSDRPEAFF. The DNA of the CDR3 is TGTGCCAGCAGCTCAGACAGACCTGAAGCTTTCTTT.

This chain joins TRBV3-1 (or the pseudogene TRBV3-2) and TRBJ2-7, with D perhaps TRBD2 (5 bases). CDR1 is LGHDT and CDR2 is YNNKEL in the germline V gene (reference sequence). Trimming pared 6 bases from V and 6 bases from J, leaving 12 bases between. The CDR3 extends over 12 amino acids. This chain's CDR3 is CASRPPGGEQYF. In DNA, the CDR3 is TGTGCCAGCAGACCCCCAGGAGGCGAGCAGTACTTC.

This chain uses TRBV7-6 with TRBJ1-1, with D unclear. CDR1 is SGHVS and CDR2 is FNYEAQ in the germline V gene. V dropped 5 bases and J dropped 8 bases, with 9 bases sitting between them. CDR3 length: 11 amino acids. CDR3 in amino acids: CASSTSGEAFF. The DNA for the CDR3 is TGTGCCAGCAGCACCTCCGGGGAAGCTTTCTTT.

V is TRBV11-2 and J is TRBJ1-2, with D perhaps matching TRBD1 (6 bases). Germline V lookup: CDR1 SGHAT, CDR2 FQNNGV. The V end was cut by 5 bases, the J end by 6 bases, with 19 bases between. The CDR3 has 15 amino acids. CDR3: CASSLLRGGGDGYTF. The DNA for the CDR3 is TGTGCCAGCAGCCTTCTACGAGGGGGGGGAGATGGCTACACCTTC.

This sequence joins TRBV5-4 and TRBJ2-1; TRBD1 matches 9 bases. CDR1 and CDR2 (germline): SGHNT, YYREEE (reference sequence). The V and J ends lost 4 bases and 5 bases, in that order; junction bases with no gene match: 10. The length of the CDR3 is 16 residues. The DNA for the CDR3 is TGTGCCAGCAGCGCGGAAACAGGGGGCGTGGACAATGAGCAGTTCTTC. It codes for CASSAETGGVDNEQFF.

The V call is TRBV5-1, the J call TRBJ1-6; 11 bases are shared with TRBD1. Germline CDR1 is SGHRS and CDR2 is YFSETQ. The J segment lost 6 bases and the V segment lost 4 bases, leaving 3 bases of the junction unmatched. There are 15 residues in the CDR3. The CDR3 nucleotides read TGCGCCAGCAGCCAAGGGACAGGGGGTAATTCACCCCTCCACTTT. The encoded protein is CASSQGTGGNSPLHF.

The chain employs TRBV7-9 and TRBJ2-2; D might be TRBD1 (6 bases). The germline gives CDR1 SEHNR, CDR2 FQNEAQ (reference sequence). The CDR3 spans 15 residues. V was cut by 5 bases and J by 4 bases, with 14 bases left in between. CDR3 amino acids: CASSPTGYGTGELFF. The CDR3 DNA reads TGTGCCAGCAGCCCTACAGGGTATGGCACCGGGGAGCTGTTTTTT.